This TCR beta chain was sequenced in a study of regulatory T cells in long-lasting Graves disease. Overall study: Patients with persistent Graves' disease had over 5 years of antithyroid drugs and persistent TSH receptor antibodies.

This CDR3 is 15 amino acids long. V lost 0 bases, J lost 4 bases, and 10 bases lay in between. Through Arm-PCR of CDR3 regions and iRepertoire HTBI primers, TCR beta libraries were built. In TCRdb, the multiplex PCR reads were re-called with MiXCR into one record per CDR3 protein. The sample holds almost 350,000 distinct CDR3 sequences, about 20% seen once. This clonotype was seen ten or more times. Time point: persistent/refractory GD, antithyroid drugs over 5 years with positive TRAb. RNA isolated from PBMCs was used to make the TCR library. The sample here was peripheral blood mononuclear cells (PBMCs), taken when the disease was refractory, from a patient treated with antithyroid drugs. This TCR was recovered from a female donor with Graves disease. This chain connects TRBV12-3 or TRBV12-4 to TRBJ1-5, with a weak D call TRBD1 (5 bases). CDR3 amino acids: CASSLAKGQNQPQHF. CDR3 nucleotide sequence: TGTGCCAGCAGTTTAGCAAAGGGGCAAAATCAGCCCCAGCATTTT.